The clone carrying this T cell receptor beta chain showed up many times. Antigen specificity is unknown. iRepertoire HTBI primers and Arm-PCR of CDR3 regions built TCR beta libraries. MiXCR, run by TCRdb on the multiplex PCR reads, gives a single entry per CDR3 protein. The sample has hundreds of thousands of distinct CDR3 sequences, around a fifth seen once. The data originate from a study of regulatory T cells in long-lasting Graves disease. About the study: Disease was considered persistent Graves' disease after over 5 years of antithyroid drugs (with positive TSH receptor antibodies).

The ends were cut back, 2 bases at V and 1 base at J, with 14 bases in the middle. This CDR3 comprises 16 residues. The V gene's germline CDR1 is MNHEY and CDR2 SMNVEV (reference sequence). Indicated time point: persistent/refractory GD, antithyroid drugs over 5 years with positive TRAb. The TCR library was made from RNA that had been extracted from PBMCs in TRIzol. In Xi'an, China, an endocrinology department was the source of patients. General study points: Newly diagnosed Graves' patients exceeded persistent ones in TCR diversity. The number of shared public clonotypes was higher in persistent patients (2,741) than new patients (around 890).

The source is a female donor with Graves disease. This material consisted of peripheral blood mononuclear cells (PBMCs), taken when the disease was refractory, from a patient treated with antithyroid drugs. The gene calls are TRBV27 and TRBJ1-2; D gene unclear. CDR3 coding DNA: TGTGCCAGCAGTTTACAAGGGCCTGAGAATAACTATGGCTACACCTTC. Residues: CASSLQGPENNYGYTF.